A single sample is the source of the 7 T cell receptor beta chains below, sequenced in a study of T cell responses to AZD1222 COVID-19 vaccine. Produced via immunoSEQ multiplex PCR; TCRdb's table is partial and in-frame only. The sample includes under 140,000 clones, approximately 94% of them seen just once. Sequencing was performed on peripheral blood, taken 28 days after the second AZD1222 dose. The receptors originated from an adult who received the AZD1222 COVID-19 vaccine.

This clone has only one observation. The rearrangement uses TRBV28 and TRBJ1-5; D gene uncertain. The V gene lost 5 bases and the J gene lost 0 bases, with 11 bases spanning the gap. This CDR3 is 15 amino acids long. The germline CDR1 and CDR2 sequences are MDHEN and SYDVKM. The DNA of the CDR3 is TGTGCCAGCAGTCCCGGACCGTATAGCAATCAGCCCCAGCATTTT. This encodes CASSPGPYSNQPQHF.

The gene calls are TRBV20-1 and TRBJ2-3; 8 nucleotides line up with TRBD2. The germline gives CDR1 DFQATT, CDR2 SNEGSKA (reference sequence). The CDR3 contains 13 residues. The V segment lost 3 bases and the J segment 4 bases; nucleotides outside the gene matches: 3. This chain's CDR3 is CSASSGLADTQYF. CDR3 sequence (DNA): TGCAGTGCTAGTTCGGGACTAGCAGATACGCAGTATTTT.

The rearrangement joins TRBV14 to TRBJ1-2; 9 bases are a match to TRBD1. Germline CDR1 reads SGHDN; CDR2 reads FVKESK. The CDR3 consists of 16 residues. V lost 3 bases and J lost 7; bases outside the gene matches: 12. The CDR3 region is CASSHKQGARVGGYTF. CDR3 bases: TGTGCCAGCAGCCATAAACAGGGGGCGCGGGTAGGTGGCTACACCTTC.

This clone was recorded once. The CDR3 here is CASSQEGSGLAAYEQYF. The CDR3 coding sequence is TGTGCCAGCAGCCAAGAGGGCTCGGGACTAGCGGCCTACGAGCAGTACTTC. This chain joins TRBV4-2 and TRBJ2-7, with 11 bases matching TRBD2. Germline V CDR1 and CDR2: LGHNA, YNFKEQ. The CDR3 loop spans 17 amino acids. V gave up 0 bases and J gave up 2 bases; unmatched junction bases: 6.

The V call is TRBV7-6, the J call TRBJ1-1; D remains ambiguous. Trimming cost V 5 bases and J 1 base, with 8 bases left between them. This CDR3 comprises 13 residues. Germline CDR1 is SGHVS and CDR2 is FNYEAQ. CDR3 residues: CASSEAPNTEAFF. The CDR3 DNA sequence: TGTGCCAGCAGCGAAGCGCCGAACACTGAAGCTTTCTTT. Drawing the rest from reference TRBV7-6 and TRBJ1-1, the complete variable domain is GAGVSQSPRYKVTKRGQDVALRCDPISGHVSLYWYRQALGQGPEFLTYFNYEAQQDKSGLPNDRFSAERPEGSISTLTIQRTEQRDSAMYRCASSEAPNTEAFFGQGTRLTVV.

The chain has TRBV7-8 and TRBJ2-7; 11 bases map to TRBD2. CDR1 SGHVS and CDR2 FQNEAQ come from the germline V gene. The CDR3 sequence is 15 residues long. Germline trimming cut 5 bases from V and 3 bases from J; bases unmatched to any gene: 6. CDR3 nucleotide sequence: TGTGCCAGCAGCGCACGACTAGCGGGAATCTACGAGCAGTACTTC. Its protein is CASSARLAGIYEQYF.

J is TRBJ2-3 and V is TRBV27, with 9 bases fitting TRBD2. V was pared by 5 bases and J by 5 bases, with 8 bases of the junction left unmatched. Germline V CDR1 and CDR2: MNHEY, SMNVEV (reference sequence). The CDR3 runs to 15 residues. CDR3 nucleotides: TGTGCCAGCAGTCCCCCGGGACTAGCAGGAGATACGCAGTATTTT. Translation gives CASSPPGLAGDTQYF.